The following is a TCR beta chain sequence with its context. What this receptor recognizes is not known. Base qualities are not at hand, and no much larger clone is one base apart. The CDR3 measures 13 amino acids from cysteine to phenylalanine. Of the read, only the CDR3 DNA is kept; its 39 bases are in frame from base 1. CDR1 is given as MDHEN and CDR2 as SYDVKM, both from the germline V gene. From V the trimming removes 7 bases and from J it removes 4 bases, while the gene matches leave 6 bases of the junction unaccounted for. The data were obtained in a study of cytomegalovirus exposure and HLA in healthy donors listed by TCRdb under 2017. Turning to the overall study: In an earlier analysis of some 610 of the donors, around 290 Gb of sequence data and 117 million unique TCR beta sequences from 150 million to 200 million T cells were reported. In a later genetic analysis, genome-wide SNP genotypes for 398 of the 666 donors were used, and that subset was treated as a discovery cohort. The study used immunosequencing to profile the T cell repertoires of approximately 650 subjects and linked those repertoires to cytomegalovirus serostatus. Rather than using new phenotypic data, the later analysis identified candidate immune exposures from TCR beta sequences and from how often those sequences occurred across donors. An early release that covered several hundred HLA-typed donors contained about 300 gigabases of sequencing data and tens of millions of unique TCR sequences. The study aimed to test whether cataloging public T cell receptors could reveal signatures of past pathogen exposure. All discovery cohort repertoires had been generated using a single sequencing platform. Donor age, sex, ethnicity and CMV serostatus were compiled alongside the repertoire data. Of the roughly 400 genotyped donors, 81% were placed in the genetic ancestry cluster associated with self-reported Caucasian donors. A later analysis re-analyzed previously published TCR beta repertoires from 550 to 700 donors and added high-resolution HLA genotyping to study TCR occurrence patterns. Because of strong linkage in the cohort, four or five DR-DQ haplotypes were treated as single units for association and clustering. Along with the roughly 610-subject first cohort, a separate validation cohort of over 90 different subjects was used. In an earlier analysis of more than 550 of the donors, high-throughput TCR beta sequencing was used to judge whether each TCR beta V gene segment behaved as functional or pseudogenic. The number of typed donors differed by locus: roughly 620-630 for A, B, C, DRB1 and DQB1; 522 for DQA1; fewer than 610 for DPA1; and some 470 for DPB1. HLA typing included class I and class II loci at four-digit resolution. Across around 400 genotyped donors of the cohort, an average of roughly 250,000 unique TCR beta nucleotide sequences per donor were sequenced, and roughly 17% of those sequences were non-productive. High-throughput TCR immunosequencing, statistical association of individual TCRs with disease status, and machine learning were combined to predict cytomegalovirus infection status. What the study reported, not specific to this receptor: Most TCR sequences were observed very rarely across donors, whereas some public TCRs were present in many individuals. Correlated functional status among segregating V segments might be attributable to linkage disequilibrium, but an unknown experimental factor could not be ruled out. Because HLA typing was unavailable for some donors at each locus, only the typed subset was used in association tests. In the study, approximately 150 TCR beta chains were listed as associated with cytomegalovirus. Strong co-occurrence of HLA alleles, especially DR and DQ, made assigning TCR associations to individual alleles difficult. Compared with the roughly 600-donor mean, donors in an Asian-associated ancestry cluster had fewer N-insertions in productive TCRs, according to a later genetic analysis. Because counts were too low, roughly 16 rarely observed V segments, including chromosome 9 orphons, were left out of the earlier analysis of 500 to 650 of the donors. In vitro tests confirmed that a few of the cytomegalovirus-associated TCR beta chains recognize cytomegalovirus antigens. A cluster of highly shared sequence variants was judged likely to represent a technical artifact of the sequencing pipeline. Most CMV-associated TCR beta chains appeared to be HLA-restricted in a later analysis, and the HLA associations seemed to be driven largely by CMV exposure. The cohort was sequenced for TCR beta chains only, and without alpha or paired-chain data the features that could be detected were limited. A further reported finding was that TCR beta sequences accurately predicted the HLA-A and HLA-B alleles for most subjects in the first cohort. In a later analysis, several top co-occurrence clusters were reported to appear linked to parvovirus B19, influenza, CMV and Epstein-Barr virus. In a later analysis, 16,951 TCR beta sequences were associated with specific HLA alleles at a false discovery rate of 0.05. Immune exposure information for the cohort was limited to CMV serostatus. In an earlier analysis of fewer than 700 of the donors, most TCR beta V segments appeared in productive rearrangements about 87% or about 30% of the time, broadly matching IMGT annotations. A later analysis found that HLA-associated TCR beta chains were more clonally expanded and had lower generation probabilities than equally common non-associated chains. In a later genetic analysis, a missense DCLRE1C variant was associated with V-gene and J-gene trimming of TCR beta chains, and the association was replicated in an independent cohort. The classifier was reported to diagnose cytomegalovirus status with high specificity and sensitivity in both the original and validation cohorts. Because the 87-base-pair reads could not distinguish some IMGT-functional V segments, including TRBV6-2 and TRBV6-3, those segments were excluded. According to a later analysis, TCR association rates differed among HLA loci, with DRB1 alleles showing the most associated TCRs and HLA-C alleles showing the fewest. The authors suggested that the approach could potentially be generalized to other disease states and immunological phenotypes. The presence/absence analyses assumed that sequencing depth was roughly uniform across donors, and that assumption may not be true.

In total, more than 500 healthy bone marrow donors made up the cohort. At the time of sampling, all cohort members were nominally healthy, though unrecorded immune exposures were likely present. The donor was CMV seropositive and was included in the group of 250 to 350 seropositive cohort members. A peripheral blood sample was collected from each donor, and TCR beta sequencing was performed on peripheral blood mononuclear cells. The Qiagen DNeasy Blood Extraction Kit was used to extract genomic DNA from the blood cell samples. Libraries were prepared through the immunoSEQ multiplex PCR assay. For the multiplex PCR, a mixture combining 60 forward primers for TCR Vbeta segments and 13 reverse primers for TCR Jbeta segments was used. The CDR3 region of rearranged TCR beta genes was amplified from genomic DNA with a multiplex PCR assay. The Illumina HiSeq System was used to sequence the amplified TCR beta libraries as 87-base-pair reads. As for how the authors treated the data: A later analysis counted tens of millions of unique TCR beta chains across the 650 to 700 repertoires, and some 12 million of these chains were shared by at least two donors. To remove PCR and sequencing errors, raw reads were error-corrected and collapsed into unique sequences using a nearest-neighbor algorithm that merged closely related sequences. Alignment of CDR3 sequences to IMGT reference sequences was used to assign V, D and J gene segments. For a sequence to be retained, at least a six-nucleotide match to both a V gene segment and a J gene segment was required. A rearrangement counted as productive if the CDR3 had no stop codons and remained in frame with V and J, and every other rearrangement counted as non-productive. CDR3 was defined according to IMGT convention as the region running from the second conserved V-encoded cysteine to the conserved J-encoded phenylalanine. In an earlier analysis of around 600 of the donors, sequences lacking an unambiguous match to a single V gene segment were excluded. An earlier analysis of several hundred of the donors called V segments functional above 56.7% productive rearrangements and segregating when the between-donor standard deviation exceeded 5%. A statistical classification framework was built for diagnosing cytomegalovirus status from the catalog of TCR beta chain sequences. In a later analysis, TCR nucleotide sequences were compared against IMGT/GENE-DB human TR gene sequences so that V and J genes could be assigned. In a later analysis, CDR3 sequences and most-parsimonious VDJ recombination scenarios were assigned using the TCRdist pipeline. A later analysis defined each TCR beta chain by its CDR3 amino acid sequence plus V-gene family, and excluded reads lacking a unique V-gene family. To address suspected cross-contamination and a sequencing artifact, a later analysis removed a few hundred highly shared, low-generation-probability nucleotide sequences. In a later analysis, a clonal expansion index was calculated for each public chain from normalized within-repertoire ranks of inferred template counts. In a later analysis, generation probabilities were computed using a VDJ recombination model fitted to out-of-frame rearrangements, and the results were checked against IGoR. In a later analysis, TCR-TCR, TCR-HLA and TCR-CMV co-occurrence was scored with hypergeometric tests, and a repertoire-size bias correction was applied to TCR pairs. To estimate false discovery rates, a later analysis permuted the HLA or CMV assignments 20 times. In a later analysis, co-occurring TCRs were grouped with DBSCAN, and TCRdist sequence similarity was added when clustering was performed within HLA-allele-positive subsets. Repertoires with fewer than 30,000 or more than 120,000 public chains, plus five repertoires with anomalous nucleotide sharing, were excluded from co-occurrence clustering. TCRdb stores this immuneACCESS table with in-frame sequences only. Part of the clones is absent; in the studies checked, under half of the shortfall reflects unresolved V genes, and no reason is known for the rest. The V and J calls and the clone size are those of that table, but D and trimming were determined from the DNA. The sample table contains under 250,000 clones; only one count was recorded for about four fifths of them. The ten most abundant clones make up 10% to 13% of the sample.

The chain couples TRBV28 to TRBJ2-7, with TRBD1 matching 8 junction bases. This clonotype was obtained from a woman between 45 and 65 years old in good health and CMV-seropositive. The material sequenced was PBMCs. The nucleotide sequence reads TGTGCCAGCATCCCGGGACAGGAATACGAGCAGTACTTC. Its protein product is CASIPGQEYEQYF.